Listed below are T cell receptor beta chains from one sample, sequenced in a study of cytomegalovirus exposure and HLA in healthy donors. Produced via immunoSEQ multiplex PCR; TCRdb's table is partial and in-frame only. There are 95,000 to 110,000 clones in the sample; more than 75% occur only once, and 1.5% to 2% lies in the top ten. The sequenced sample consisted of PBMCs. The receptor source for this set is a woman in her 40s in good health and CMV-seronegative. Each CDR3 is given with its conserved first and last residue. A D gene is named only where the DNA matches it firmly. Not every row has a clone size; where given, it reads once, few, many or a size class.

d_gene: TRBD2
v_gene: TRBV5-1
j_gene: TRBJ2-7
abundance: -
CDR3aa: CASTPGEGEVDEQYF
CDR3nt: TGCGCCAGCACCCCTGGGGAGGGAGAGGTAGATGAGCAGTACTTC

d_gene: -
v_gene: TRBV27
j_gene: TRBJ2-7
abundance: -
CDR3aa: CASSFSSSYEQYF
CDR3nt: TGTGCCAGCAGTTTTTCATCCTCCTACGAGCAGTACTTC

d_gene: -
v_gene: TRBV5-1
j_gene: TRBJ1-1
abundance: -
CDR3aa: CASSLEAGGTEAFF
CDR3nt: TGCGCCAGCAGCTTGGAAGCGGGGGGCACTGAAGCTTTCTTT

d_gene: -
v_gene: TRBV7-2
j_gene: TRBJ2-7
abundance: -
CDR3aa: CASSASGYEQYF
CDR3nt: TGTGCCAGCAGCGCTTCGGGTTACGAGCAGTACTTC

d_gene: -
v_gene: TRBV11-1
j_gene: TRBJ2-1
abundance: -
CDR3aa: CASSLVFGGLRGGEQFF
CDR3nt: TGTGCCAGCAGCTTAGTGTTTGGGGGCCTTCGGGGCGGGGAGCAGTTCTTC

d_gene: TRBD2
v_gene: TRBV6-5
j_gene: TRBJ2-7
abundance: -
CDR3aa: CASSRDPGGIYEQYF
CDR3nt: TGTGCCAGCAGTCGAGACCCGGGAGGTATCTACGAGCAGTACTTC

d_gene: -
v_gene: TRBV7-8
j_gene: TRBJ2-5
abundance: -
CDR3aa: CASEYQETQYF
CDR3nt: TGTGCCAGCGAGTACCAAGAGACCCAGTACTTC

d_gene: TRBD1
v_gene: TRBV6-6
j_gene: TRBJ2-1
abundance: once
CDR3aa: CASRTGNNEQFF
CDR3nt: TGTGCCAGTCGGACAGGGAACAATGAGCAGTTCTTC

d_gene: -
v_gene: TRBV19
j_gene: TRBJ1-5
abundance: -
CDR3aa: CASSIEAGAIGDQPQHF
CDR3nt: TGTGCCAGTAGTATAGAGGCGGGGGCTATCGGAGATCAGCCCCAGCATTTT

d_gene: -
v_gene: TRBV5-1
j_gene: TRBJ2-7
abundance: -
CDR3aa: CASSLSRSREQYF
CDR3nt: TGCGCCAGCAGCTTGTCTAGATCGCGGGAGCAGTACTTC

d_gene: -
v_gene: TRBV5-8
j_gene: TRBJ1-5
abundance: -
CDR3aa: CASSLHRVNRQPQHF
CDR3nt: TGTGCCAGCAGCTTGCACAGGGTAAATAGGCAGCCCCAGCATTTT

d_gene: -
v_gene: TRBV6-6
j_gene: TRBJ1-1
abundance: -
CDR3aa: CASSWGGALGTEAFF
CDR3nt: TGTGCCAGCAGTTGGGGAGGGGCGCTCGGGACTGAAGCTTTCTTT

d_gene: -
v_gene: TRBV18
j_gene: TRBJ2-7
abundance: -
CDR3aa: CASSTLQGGSYEQYF
CDR3nt: TGTGCCAGCTCTACCCTACAGGGGGGGTCCTACGAGCAGTACTTC

d_gene: TRBD2
v_gene: TRBV11-2
j_gene: TRBJ2-2
abundance: -
CDR3aa: CASSLSGAGGGTGELFF
CDR3nt: TGTGCCAGCAGCTTATCGGGAGCGGGGGGGGGAACCGGGGAGCTGTTTTTT

d_gene: -
v_gene: TRBV10-2
j_gene: TRBJ2-7
abundance: -
CDR3aa: CASRIDRGPAYEQYF
CDR3nt: TGCGCCAGCAGGATAGACAGAGGTCCGGCCTACGAGCAGTACTTC

d_gene: -
v_gene: TRBV27
j_gene: TRBJ2-7
abundance: -
CDR3aa: CASSLRASYEQYF
CDR3nt: TGTGCCAGCAGTTTGAGGGCCTCCTACGAGCAGTACTTC

d_gene: -
v_gene: TRBV6-5
j_gene: TRBJ1-1
abundance: -
CDR3aa: CASETPGHRTFF
CDR3nt: TGTGCCAGCGAAACCCCGGGACATAGGACTTTCTTT

d_gene: TRBD1
v_gene: TRBV5-1
j_gene: TRBJ2-1
abundance: -
CDR3aa: CASSSQGVWEQFF
CDR3nt: TGCGCCAGCAGCTCCCAGGGGGTATGGGAGCAGTTCTTC

d_gene: TRBD1
v_gene: TRBV7-3
j_gene: TRBJ2-1
abundance: few
CDR3aa: CASSEQTGGIQFF
CDR3nt: TGTGCCAGCAGCGAACAGACAGGGGGCATTCAGTTCTTC

d_gene: TRBD1
v_gene: TRBV2
j_gene: TRBJ1-2
abundance: -
CDR3aa: CAEQGARYGYTF
CDR3nt: TGTGCCGAGCAGGGGGCGAGGTATGGCTACACCTTC

d_gene: -
v_gene: TRBV7-2
j_gene: TRBJ1-2
abundance: once
CDR3aa: CASSSDGGPYGYTF
CDR3nt: TGTGCCAGCAGCTCCGACGGGGGGCCCTATGGCTACACCTTC

d_gene: -
v_gene: TRBV30
j_gene: TRBJ1-2
abundance: few
CDR3aa: CAWSVPLYDSLWGYTF
CDR3nt: TGTGCCTGGAGTGTCCCCCTCTACGACAGCCTCTGGGGCTACACCTTC

d_gene: TRBD2
v_gene: TRBV14
j_gene: TRBJ2-1
abundance: -
CDR3aa: CASSQISGGPSEQFF
CDR3nt: TGTGCCAGCAGCCAGATCTCGGGAGGGCCTAGTGAGCAGTTCTTC

d_gene: TRBD1
v_gene: TRBV9
j_gene: TRBJ2-5
abundance: -
CDR3aa: CASSARYRDRGLQETQYF
CDR3nt: TGTGCCAGCAGCGCAAGGTACCGGGACAGGGGGCTTCAAGAGACCCAGTACTTC

d_gene: -
v_gene: TRBV28
j_gene: TRBJ1-1
abundance: -
CDR3aa: CASSFRGGLSLNTEAFF
CDR3nt: TGTGCCAGCAGTTTTCGAGGGGGATTATCCTTGAACACTGAAGCTTTCTTT

d_gene: TRBD2
v_gene: TRBV5-4
j_gene: TRBJ2-1
abundance: -
CDR3aa: CASSFRLAGGNNEQFF
CDR3nt: TGTGCCAGCAGCTTTAGGTTAGCGGGAGGCAACAATGAGCAGTTCTTC

d_gene: TRBD1
v_gene: TRBV28
j_gene: TRBJ2-7
abundance: -
CDR3aa: CASSLGTATYEQYF
CDR3nt: TGTGCCAGCAGTTTGGGGACAGCGACCTACGAGCAGTACTTC

d_gene: TRBD1
v_gene: TRBV28
j_gene: TRBJ2-7
abundance: -
CDR3aa: CASSLVGTGLYEQYF
CDR3nt: TGTGCCAGCAGTTTAGTCGGGACAGGCCTTTACGAGCAGTACTTC

d_gene: -
v_gene: TRBV7-9
j_gene: TRBJ2-6
abundance: -
CDR3aa: CASSFTQGNSGANVLTF
CDR3nt: TGTGCCAGCAGCTTTACCCAGGGTAACTCTGGGGCCAACGTCCTGACTTTC

d_gene: -
v_gene: TRBV25-1
j_gene: TRBJ1-2
abundance: -
CDR3aa: CASSIGGGYGYTF
CDR3nt: TGTGCCAGCAGTATAGGGGGGGGTTATGGCTACACCTTC

d_gene: -
v_gene: TRBV7-9
j_gene: TRBJ1-2
abundance: -
CDR3aa: CASSSRGAGYGYTF
CDR3nt: TGTGCCAGCAGCTCCCGGGGGGCAGGGTATGGCTACACCTTC

d_gene: -
v_gene: TRBV7-2
j_gene: TRBJ2-2
abundance: -
CDR3aa: CASSLIDGQESGELFF
CDR3nt: TGTGCCAGCAGCTTGATCGACGGACAAGAGAGCGGGGAGCTGTTTTTT

d_gene: -
v_gene: TRBV10-3
j_gene: TRBJ1-5
abundance: -
CDR3aa: CAIGRQKGNQPQHF
CDR3nt: TGTGCCATCGGCAGGCAGAAGGGCAATCAGCCCCAGCATTTT

d_gene: TRBD1
v_gene: TRBV7-3
j_gene: TRBJ1-1
abundance: -
CDR3aa: CASSLNRGDTEAFF
CDR3nt: TGTGCCAGCAGCTTGAACAGGGGAGACACTGAAGCTTTCTTT

d_gene: -
v_gene: TRBV7-9
j_gene: TRBJ1-1
abundance: -
CDR3aa: CSSSSPIGVRGHKEAFF
CDR3nt: TGTTCCAGCAGCTCACCGATAGGGGTTAGGGGCCATAAGGAGGCTTTCTTT

d_gene: TRBD1
v_gene: TRBV11-2
j_gene: TRBJ2-6
abundance: -
CDR3aa: CASSSYRGPSSGANVLTF
CDR3nt: TGTGCCAGCAGCTCGTACAGGGGCCCAAGCTCTGGGGCCAACGTCCTGACTTTC

d_gene: -
v_gene: TRBV29-1
j_gene: TRBJ2-3
abundance: -
CDR3aa: CSVGSGVTDTQYF
CDR3nt: TGCAGCGTTGGTAGCGGCGTCACAGATACGCAGTATTTT

d_gene: -
v_gene: TRBV27
j_gene: TRBJ2-3
abundance: once
CDR3aa: CASSLLKAWHPSTDTQYF
CDR3nt: TGTGCCAGCAGTTTACTCAAAGCGTGGCACCCTAGCACAGATACGCAGTATTTT

d_gene: TRBD1
v_gene: TRBV2
j_gene: TRBJ2-7
abundance: -
CDR3aa: CASSERGTGSYEQYF
CDR3nt: TGTGCCAGCAGTGAAAGGGGGACAGGAAGCTACGAGCAGTACTTC

d_gene: TRBD2
v_gene: TRBV7-7
j_gene: TRBJ2-5
abundance: -
CDR3aa: CASSQGLAGLETQYF
CDR3nt: TGTGCTAGCAGTCAGGGACTAGCGGGACTAGAGACCCAGTACTTC

d_gene: -
v_gene: TRBV29-1
j_gene: TRBJ1-2
abundance: -
CDR3aa: CSATGRGPNYGYTF
CDR3nt: TGCAGCGCGACAGGAAGAGGGCCTAACTATGGCTACACCTTC

d_gene: TRBD2
v_gene: TRBV28
j_gene: TRBJ2-7
abundance: -
CDR3aa: CASSLVLFTSGGYEQYF
CDR3nt: TGTGCCAGCAGTTTAGTCCTCTTCACTAGCGGGGGCTACGAGCAGTACTTC

d_gene: -
v_gene: TRBV21-1
j_gene: TRBJ1-5
abundance: few
CDR3aa: CASSKSSFRPQHF
CDR3nt: TGTGCCAGCAGCAAATCCTCGTTTCGGCCCCAGCATTTT

d_gene: TRBD1
v_gene: TRBV11-3
j_gene: TRBJ2-5
abundance: -
CDR3aa: CASSPHRGRETQYF
CDR3nt: TGTGCCAGCAGCCCTCACAGGGGGCGGGAGACCCAGTACTTC

d_gene: TRBD2
v_gene: TRBV11-3
j_gene: TRBJ2-1
abundance: few
CDR3aa: CASSSSGSNSYNEQFF
CDR3nt: TGTGCCAGCAGCTCTAGCGGGAGTAACTCCTACAATGAGCAGTTCTTC

d_gene: TRBD1
v_gene: TRBV30
j_gene: TRBJ1-1
abundance: -
CDR3aa: CAWSEAGGITEAFF
CDR3nt: TGTGCCTGGAGTGAAGCAGGGGGCATTACTGAAGCTTTCTTT

d_gene: -
v_gene: TRBV7-8
j_gene: TRBJ1-1
abundance: -
CDR3aa: CASSLVGGLNTEAFF
CDR3nt: TGTGCCAGCAGCTTGGTCGGCGGATTGAACACTGAAGCTTTCTTT

d_gene: TRBD1
v_gene: TRBV7-2
j_gene: TRBJ1-1
abundance: -
CDR3aa: CASSSEGALDTEAFF
CDR3nt: TGTGCCAGCAGCTCCGAGGGGGCCTTGGACACTGAAGCTTTCTTT

d_gene: -
v_gene: TRBV28
j_gene: TRBJ2-2
abundance: -
CDR3aa: CASSLLGGPTGELFF
CDR3nt: TGTGCCAGCAGTTTACTGGGGGGGCCCACCGGGGAGCTGTTTTTT

d_gene: -
v_gene: TRBV12-5
j_gene: TRBJ2-1
abundance: -
CDR3aa: CASGDSDSYNEQFF
CDR3nt: TGTGCTAGTGGTGACAGCGACTCCTACAATGAGCAGTTCTTC

d_gene: TRBD2
v_gene: TRBV7-8
j_gene: TRBJ2-1
abundance: once
CDR3aa: CASTPGLAGPQYNEQFF
CDR3nt: TGTGCCAGCACCCCGGGGCTAGCGGGACCCCAATACAATGAGCAGTTCTTC

d_gene: TRBD1
v_gene: TRBV28
j_gene: TRBJ1-2
abundance: -
CDR3aa: CASRYPGGSSYGYTF
CDR3nt: TGTGCCAGCAGATACCCAGGGGGCTCGAGCTATGGCTACACCTTC

d_gene: TRBD2
v_gene: TRBV5-4
j_gene: TRBJ2-7
abundance: -
CDR3aa: CASSLRGGSYEQYF
CDR3nt: TGTGCCAGCAGCCTGCGCGGGGGCTCCTACGAGCAGTACTTC

d_gene: -
v_gene: TRBV27
j_gene: TRBJ1-1
abundance: few
CDR3aa: CASSLLSQGTTEAFF
CDR3nt: TGTGCCAGCAGTTTATTGTCGCAGGGAACCACTGAAGCTTTCTTT

d_gene: -
v_gene: TRBV6-1
j_gene: TRBJ2-2
abundance: -
CDR3aa: CASKGATGELFF
CDR3nt: TGTGCCAGCAAAGGGGCCACCGGGGAGCTGTTTTTT